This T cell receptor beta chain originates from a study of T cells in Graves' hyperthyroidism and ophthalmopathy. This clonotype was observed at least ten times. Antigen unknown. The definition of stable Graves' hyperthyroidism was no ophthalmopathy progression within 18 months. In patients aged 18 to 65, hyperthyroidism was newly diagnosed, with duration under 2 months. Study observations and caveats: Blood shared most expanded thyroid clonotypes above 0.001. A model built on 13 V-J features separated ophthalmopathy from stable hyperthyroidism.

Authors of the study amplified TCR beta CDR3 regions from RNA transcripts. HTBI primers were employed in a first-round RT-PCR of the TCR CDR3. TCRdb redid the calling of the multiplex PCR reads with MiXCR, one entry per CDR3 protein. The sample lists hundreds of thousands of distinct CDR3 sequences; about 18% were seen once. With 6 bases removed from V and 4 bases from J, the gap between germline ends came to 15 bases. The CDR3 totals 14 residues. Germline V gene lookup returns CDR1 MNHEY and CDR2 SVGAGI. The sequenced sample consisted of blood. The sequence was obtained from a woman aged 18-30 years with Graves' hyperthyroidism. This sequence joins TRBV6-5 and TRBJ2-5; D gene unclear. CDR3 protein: CASSPPGTPETQYF. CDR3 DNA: TGTGCCAGCAGCCCACCGGGCACTCCAGAGACCCAGTACTTC.